A single TCR beta chain is shown here with its context. What it recognizes is unknown. The record originates from a study of T cells in Graves' hyperthyroidism and ophthalmopathy. Study outcomes and limitations: Appearing also in blood were most of the thyroid clonotypes expanded above 0.001.

Diagnoses were established using clinical symptoms, serum thyroxine and TRAb, thyroid ultrasound and orbital computed tomography. The CDR3 covers 15 residues. Trimming removed 5 bases at V and 1 base at J, with 11 bases between. CDR1 is SGHNT and CDR2 is YENEEA in the germline V gene. Amplification of TCR beta CDR3 regions used RNA as the template. A set of HTBI primers served as the primers for a first-round RT-PCR of the TCR CDR3. TCRdb fed the multiplex PCR reads into MiXCR, producing one record per CDR3 protein. This table holds about 460,000 distinct CDR3 sequences, 22% found once. The genes are TRBV11-3 and TRBJ2-2; D tentatively reads TRBD1 or TRBD2 (5 bases each). The TCR comes from a woman aged 70-85 years with Graves' ophthalmopathy. Sequenced material: blood. The CDR3 spells CASSHHGGNTGELFF. The CDR3 DNA is TGTGCCAGCAGCCATCATGGGGGGAACACCGGGGAGCTGTTTTTT.